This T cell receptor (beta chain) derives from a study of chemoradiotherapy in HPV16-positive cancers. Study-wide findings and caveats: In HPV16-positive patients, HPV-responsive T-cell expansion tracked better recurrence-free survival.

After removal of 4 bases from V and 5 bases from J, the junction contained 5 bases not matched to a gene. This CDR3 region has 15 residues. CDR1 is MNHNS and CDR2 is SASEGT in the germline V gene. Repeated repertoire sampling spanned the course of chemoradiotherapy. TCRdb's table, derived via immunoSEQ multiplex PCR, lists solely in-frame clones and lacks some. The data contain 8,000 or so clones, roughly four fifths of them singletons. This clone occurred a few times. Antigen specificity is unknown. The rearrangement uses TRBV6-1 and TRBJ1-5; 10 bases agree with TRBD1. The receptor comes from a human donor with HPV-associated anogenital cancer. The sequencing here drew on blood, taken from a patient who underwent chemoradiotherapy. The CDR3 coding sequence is TGTGCCAGCAGTGGACAGGGGGCGGTCGATCAGCCCCAGCATTTT. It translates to CASSGQGAVDQPQHF.